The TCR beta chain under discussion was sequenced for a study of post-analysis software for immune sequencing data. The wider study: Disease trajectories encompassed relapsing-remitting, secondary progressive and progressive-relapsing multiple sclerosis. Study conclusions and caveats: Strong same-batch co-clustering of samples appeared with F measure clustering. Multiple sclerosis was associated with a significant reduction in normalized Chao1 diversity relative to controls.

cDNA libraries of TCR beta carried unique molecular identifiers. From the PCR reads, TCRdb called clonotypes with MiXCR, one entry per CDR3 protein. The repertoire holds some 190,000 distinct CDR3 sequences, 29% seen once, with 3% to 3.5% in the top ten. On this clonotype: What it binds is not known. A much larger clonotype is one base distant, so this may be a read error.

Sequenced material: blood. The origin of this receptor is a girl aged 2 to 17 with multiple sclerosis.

CDR3 sequence: CSAIGTLSQETQFF. The CDR3 bases are TGCAGTGCAATTGGGACGCTGTCTCAAGAGACCCAGTTCTTC. The J gene is TRBJ2-1, the V gene TRBV20-1; either TRBD1 or TRBD2 may fit D (5 bases each). CDR3 length equals 14 residues. Germline assignment: CDR1 DFQATT and CDR2 SNEGSKA (reference sequence). Trimming left V 6 bases short and J 13 bases short, with 25 bases between.